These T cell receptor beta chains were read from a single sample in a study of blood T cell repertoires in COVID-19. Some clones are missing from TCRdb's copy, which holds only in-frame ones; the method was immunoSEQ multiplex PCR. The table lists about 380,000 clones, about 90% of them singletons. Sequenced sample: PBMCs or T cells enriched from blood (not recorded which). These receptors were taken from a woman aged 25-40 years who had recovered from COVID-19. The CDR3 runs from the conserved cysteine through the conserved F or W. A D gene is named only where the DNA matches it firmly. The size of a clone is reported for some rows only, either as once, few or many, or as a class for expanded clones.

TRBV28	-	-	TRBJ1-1	CASSKSQFGQDEAFF	TGTGCCAGCAGTAAGAGCCAGTTCGGACAAGATGAAGCTTTCTTT
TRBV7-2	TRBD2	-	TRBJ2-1	CASSLELAGGLNEQFF	TGTGCCAGCAGCTTGGAACTAGCGGGAGGATTAAATGAGCAGTTCTTC
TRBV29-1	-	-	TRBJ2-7	CSARTGTNSYEQYF	TGCAGCGCACGAACCGGGACAAACTCCTACGAGCAGTACTTC
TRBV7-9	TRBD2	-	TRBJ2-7	CASSRGYSSGIHEQYF	TGTGCCAGCAGCCGCGGGTATTCTAGCGGGATCCACGAGCAGTACTTC
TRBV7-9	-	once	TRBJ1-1	CASSPFGGSNTEAFF	TGTGCCAGCAGCCCCTTCGGGGGATCGAACACTGAAGCTTTCTTT
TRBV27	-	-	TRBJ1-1	CASSATVNTEAFF	TGTGCCAGCAGCGCGACAGTGAACACTGAAGCTTTCTTT
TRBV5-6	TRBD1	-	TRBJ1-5	CASSPSTGLNQPQHF	TGTGCCAGCAGCCCATCGACAGGGCTGAATCAGCCCCAGCATTTT
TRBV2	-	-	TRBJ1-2	CASSERRAGFGYTF	TGTGCCAGCAGTGAAAGAAGGGCAGGGTTCGGCTACACCTTC
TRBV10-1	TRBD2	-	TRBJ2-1	CASSEQREVWYNEQFF	TGCGCCAGCAGTGAGCAACGGGAGGTCTGGTACAATGAGCAGTTCTTC
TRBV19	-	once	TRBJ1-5	CASSIVEGSNQPQHF	TGTGCCAGTAGTATAGTGGAGGGGTCCAATCAGCCCCAGCATTTT
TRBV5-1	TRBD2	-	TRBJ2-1	CASSLAGLAGNEQFF	TGCGCCAGCAGCTTGGCAGGACTAGCGGGAAATGAGCAGTTCTTC
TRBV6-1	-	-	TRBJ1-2	CASSEAGHTGYTF	TGTGCCAGCAGTGAAGCAGGACACACCGGCTACACCTTC
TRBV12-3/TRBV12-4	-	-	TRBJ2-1	CASSLGIYNEQFF	TGTGCCAGCAGTCTCGGGATCTACAATGAGCAGTTCTTC
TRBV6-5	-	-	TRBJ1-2	CASSYSEVGYGYTF	TGTGCCAGCAGTTACTCAGAGGTCGGGTATGGCTACACCTTC
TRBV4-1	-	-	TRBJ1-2	CASSLSVTGGRGGYTF	TGCGCCAGCAGCCTTTCAGTTACGGGGGGCAGGGGTGGCTACACCTTC
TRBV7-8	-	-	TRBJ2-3	CASSFREGTPWGQYF	TGTGCCAGCAGCTTCCGTGAAGGGACACCCTGGGGGCAGTATTTT